This TCR beta chain was profiled in a study of blood T cells in healthy people across ages. Study as a whole: The capture of about one barcoded beta molecule per two T cells was achieved by template switching. The study, taken as a whole, reports: Changes seen in expanded clonotypes were possibly confounded by donor CMV status left unknown. TCR beta diversity, measured per million T cells, fell in a roughly linear way with age.

A sample-barcoded 5' primer and a J-beta primer mix were used in a second PCR of about 7 to 12 cycles. Each CDR3 protein gets one entry after TCRdb re-called the 5' RACE reads with MiXCR. This sample yields 780,000 or so distinct CDR3 sequences, of which roughly three fifths are seen a single time; approximately 24% belongs to the top ten. Each donor was a healthy Caucasian individual from Russia, aged roughly 6 to 90. Details on this clonotype: The target antigen is unknown. At one end, the junction sequence differs from germline, possibly due to a read error.

The CDR3 is 14 residues long. The germline V gene has CDR1 SNHLY and CDR2 FYNNEI. Sequenced sample: blood. The V call is TRBV2, the J call TRBJ2-7; D assignment may be TRBD1 or TRBD2 (6 bases each). This clonotype originated in a middle-aged man in good health. CDR3 sequence reads: CANSKGGGSYEQYF. The CDR3 DNA reads as TGTGCCAACAGTAAGGGGGGCGGCTCCTACGAGCAGTACTTC.